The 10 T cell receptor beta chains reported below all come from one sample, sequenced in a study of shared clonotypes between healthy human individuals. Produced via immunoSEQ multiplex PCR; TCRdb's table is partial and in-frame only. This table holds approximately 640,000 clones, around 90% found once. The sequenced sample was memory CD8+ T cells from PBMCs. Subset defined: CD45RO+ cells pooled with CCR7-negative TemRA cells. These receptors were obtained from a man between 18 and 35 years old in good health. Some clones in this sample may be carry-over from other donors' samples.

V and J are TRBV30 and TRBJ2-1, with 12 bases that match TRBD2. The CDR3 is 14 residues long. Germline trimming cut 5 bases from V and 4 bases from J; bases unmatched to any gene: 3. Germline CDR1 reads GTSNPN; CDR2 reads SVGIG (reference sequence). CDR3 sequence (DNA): TGTGCCTGGTCGGGACTAGCGGGTTACAATGAGCAGTTCTTC. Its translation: CAWSGLAGYNEQFF.

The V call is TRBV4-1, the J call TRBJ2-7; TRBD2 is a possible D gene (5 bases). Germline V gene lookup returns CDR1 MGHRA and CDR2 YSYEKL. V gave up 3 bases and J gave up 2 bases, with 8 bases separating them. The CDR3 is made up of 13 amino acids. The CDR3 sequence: CASSHEGTYEQYF. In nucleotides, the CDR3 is TGCGCCAGCAGCCATGAGGGAACCTACGAGCAGTACTTC.

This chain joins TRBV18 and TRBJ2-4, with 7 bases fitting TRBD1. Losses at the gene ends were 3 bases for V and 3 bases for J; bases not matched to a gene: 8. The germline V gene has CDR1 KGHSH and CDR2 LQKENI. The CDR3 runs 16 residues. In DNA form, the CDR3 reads TGTGCCAGCTCACCTAACAGGGGTGGGAGCAAAAACATTCAGTACTTC. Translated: CASSPNRGGSKNIQYF.

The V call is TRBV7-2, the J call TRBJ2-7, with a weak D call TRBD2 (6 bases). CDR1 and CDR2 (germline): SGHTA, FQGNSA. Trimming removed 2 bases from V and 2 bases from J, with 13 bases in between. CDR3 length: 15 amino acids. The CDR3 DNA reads TGTGCCAGCAGCTTATTTGGGGGAGGCGCCTACGAGCAGTACTTC. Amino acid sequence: CASSLFGGGAYEQYF.

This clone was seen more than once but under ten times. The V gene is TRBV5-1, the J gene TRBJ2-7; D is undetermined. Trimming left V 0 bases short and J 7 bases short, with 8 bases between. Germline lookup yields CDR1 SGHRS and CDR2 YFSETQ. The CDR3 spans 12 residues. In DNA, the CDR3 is TGCGCCAGCAGCTTGGTGCCGAGTGAGCAGTACTTC. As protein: CASSLVPSEQYF.

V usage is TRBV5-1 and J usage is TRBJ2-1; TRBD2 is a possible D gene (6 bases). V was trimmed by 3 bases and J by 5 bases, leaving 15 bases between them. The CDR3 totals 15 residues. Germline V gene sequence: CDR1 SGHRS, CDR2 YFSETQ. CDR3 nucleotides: TGCGCCAGCAGCTGGGGAGCGGGTGCGGACAATGAGCAGTTCTTC. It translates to CASSWGAGADNEQFF.

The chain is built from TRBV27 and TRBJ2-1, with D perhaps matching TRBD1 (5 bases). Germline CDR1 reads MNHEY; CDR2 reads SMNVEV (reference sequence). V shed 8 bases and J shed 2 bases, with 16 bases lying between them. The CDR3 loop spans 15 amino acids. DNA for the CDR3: TGTGCCAGCGGGGCAGGCTCTATCCCCTACAATGAGCAGTTCTTC. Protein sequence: CASGAGSIPYNEQFF.

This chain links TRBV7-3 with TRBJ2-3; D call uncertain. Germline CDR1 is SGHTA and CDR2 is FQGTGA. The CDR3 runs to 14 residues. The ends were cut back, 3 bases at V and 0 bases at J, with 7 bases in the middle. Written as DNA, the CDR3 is TGTGCCAGCAGCTTTCTCGCTAGCACAGATACGCAGTATTTT. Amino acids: CASSFLASTDTQYF. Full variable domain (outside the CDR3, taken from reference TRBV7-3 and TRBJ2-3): GAGVSQTPSNKVTEKGKYVELRCDPISGHTALYWYRQSLGQGPEFLIYFQGTGAADDSGLPNDRFFAVRPEGSVSTLKIQRTERGDSAVYLCASSFLASTDTQYFGPGTRLTVL.

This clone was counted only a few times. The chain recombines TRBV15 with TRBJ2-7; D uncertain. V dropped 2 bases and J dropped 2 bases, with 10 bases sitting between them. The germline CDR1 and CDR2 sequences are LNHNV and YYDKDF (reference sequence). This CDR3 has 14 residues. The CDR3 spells CATSRRQSPYEQYF. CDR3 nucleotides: TGTGCCACCAGCAGACGGCAGTCCCCCTACGAGCAGTACTTC.

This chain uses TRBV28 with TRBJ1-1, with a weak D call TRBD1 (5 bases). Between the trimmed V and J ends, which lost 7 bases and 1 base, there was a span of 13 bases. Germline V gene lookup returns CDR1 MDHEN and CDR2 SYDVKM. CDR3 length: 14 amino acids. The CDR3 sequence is CASTIREWNTEAFF. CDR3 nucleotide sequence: TGTGCCAGCACGATCAGGGAGTGGAACACTGAAGCTTTCTTT.